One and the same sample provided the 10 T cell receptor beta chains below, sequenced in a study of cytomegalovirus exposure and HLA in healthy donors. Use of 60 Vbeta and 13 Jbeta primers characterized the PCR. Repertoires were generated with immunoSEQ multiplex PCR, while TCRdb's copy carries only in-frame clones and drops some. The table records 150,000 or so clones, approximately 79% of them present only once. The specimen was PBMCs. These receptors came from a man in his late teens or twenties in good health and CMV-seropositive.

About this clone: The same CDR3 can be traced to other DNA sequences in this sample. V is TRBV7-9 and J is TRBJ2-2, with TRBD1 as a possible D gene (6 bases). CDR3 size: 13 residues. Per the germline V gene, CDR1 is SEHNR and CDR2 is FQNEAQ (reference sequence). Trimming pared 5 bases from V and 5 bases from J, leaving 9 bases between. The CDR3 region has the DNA TGTGCCAGCAGCCTCCAGGGGACCGGGGAGCTGTTTTTT. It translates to CASSLQGTGELFF.

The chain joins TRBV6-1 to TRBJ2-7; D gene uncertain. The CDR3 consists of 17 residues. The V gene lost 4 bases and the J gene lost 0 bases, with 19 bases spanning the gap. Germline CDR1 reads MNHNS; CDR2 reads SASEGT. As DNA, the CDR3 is TGTGCCAGCAGTGTTTTTGTGGGCTTGGTCGGCTCCTACGAGCAGTACTTC. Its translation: CASSVFVGLVGSYEQYF.

CDR3 sequence: CASSQGGRDYGYTF. DNA of the CDR3: TGCGCCAGCAGCCAAGGGGGCAGGGACTATGGCTACACCTTC. The rearrangement uses TRBV4-3 and TRBJ1-2, with D perhaps TRBD1 (5 bases). The CDR3 totals 14 residues. Germline CDR1 is LGHNA and CDR2 is YSLEER. The germline V and J ends were trimmed by 1 base and 3 bases, with 9 bases remaining between them.

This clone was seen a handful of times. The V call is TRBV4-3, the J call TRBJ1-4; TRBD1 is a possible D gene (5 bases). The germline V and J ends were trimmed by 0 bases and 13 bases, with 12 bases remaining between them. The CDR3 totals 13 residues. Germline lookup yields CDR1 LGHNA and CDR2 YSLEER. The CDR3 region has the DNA TGCGCCAGCAGCCAAGATTGGGGCAGTGGACTGTTTTTT. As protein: CASSQDWGSGLFF.

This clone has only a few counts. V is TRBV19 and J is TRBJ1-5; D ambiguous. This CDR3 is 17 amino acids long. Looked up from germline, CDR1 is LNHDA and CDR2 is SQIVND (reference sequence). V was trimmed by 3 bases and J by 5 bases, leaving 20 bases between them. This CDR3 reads CASSIPRTLGRDQPQHF. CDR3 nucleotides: TGTGCCAGTAGTATCCCCAGGACTTTGGGGAGGGATCAGCCCCAGCATTTT.

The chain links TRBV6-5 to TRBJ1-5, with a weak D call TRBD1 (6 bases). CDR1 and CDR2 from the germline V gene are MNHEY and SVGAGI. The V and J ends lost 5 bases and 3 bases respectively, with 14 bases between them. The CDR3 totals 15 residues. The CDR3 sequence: CASSPLRQVNQPQHF. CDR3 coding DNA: TGTGCCAGCAGTCCCCTTAGACAGGTCAATCAGCCCCAGCATTTT.

The CDR3 loop reads CASRELAGNEQFF. The CDR3 coding sequence is TGTGCCAGCAGGGAACTAGCGGGGAATGAGCAGTTCTTC. V gene TRBV6-5 combines with J gene TRBJ2-1, with TRBD2 matching over 10 bases. The CDR3 extends over 13 amino acids. Per the germline V gene, CDR1 is MNHEY and CDR2 is SVGAGI. V gave up 6 bases and J gave up 7 bases; unmatched junction bases: 3.

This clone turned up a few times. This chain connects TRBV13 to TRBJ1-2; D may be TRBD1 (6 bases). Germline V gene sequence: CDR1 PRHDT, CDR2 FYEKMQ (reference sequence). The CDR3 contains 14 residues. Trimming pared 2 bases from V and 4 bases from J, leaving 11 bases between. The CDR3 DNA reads TGTGCCAGCAGCTTATTGGGCAGGGGCTATGGCTACACCTTC. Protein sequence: CASSLLGRGYGYTF.

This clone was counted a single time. CDR3 amino acids: CASSRDRDEQYF. The CDR3 coding sequence is TGTGCCAGCTCCCGGGACAGGGACGAGCAGTACTTC. The chain is built from TRBV18 and TRBJ2-7; 9 nucleotides agree with TRBD1. This CDR3 is 12 amino acids long. J lost 5 bases, V lost 6 bases, and 2 bases had no gene match. Germline CDR1 reads KGHSH; CDR2 reads LQKENI.

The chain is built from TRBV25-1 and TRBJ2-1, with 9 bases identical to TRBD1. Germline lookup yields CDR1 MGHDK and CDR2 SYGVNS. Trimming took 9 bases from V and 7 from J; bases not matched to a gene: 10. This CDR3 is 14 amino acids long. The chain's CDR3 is CASGGQGRKNEQFF. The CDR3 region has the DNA TGTGCCAGTGGGGGACAGGGAAGAAAAAATGAGCAGTTCTTC.